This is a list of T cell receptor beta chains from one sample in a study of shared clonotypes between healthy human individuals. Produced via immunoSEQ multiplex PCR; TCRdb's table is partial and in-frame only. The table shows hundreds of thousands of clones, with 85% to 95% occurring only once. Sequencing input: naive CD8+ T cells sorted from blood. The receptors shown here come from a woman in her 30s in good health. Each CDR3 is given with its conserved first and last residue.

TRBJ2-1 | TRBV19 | CASSIPTTSGRYVGVYEQFF
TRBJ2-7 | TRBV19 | CASSIRVNYEQYF
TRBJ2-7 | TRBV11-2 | CASSLELSGSEEQYF
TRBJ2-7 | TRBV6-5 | CASGLGTSGSYEQYF
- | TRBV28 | CASRPQREYEQYF
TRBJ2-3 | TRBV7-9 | CALERDHTDTQYF
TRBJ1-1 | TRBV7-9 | CASSLGENTEAFF
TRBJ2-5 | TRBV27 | CASSLRESETQYF
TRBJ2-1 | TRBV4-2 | CASSQEDRYNEQFF
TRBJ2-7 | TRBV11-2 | CASSYGTQYEQYF
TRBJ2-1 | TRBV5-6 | CASSLGTGGSEQFF
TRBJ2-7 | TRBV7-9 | CASSSGSQGLYEQYF
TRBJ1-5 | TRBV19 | CASSTGQGRPQPQHF
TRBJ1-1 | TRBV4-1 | CASSRRQTGTPDGNTEAFF
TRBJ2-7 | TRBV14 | CASSKHGGGSAYEQYF
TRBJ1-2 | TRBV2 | CASSEGGIYGYTF
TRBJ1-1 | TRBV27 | CASSRTGANTEAFF
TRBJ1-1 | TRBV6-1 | CASSDVRDRGLWAEAFF
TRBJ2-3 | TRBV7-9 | CASSLIASGRTDTQYF
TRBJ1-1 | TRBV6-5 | CASSLGGPTEAFF
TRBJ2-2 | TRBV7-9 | CASFTRGGSGELFF
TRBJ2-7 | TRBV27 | CASSFGQGYEQYF
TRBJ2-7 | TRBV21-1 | CASSSYGQGGLYEQYF
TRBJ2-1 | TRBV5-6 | CASRLIGGSSYNEQFF
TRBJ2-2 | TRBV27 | CASSFTGTGELFF
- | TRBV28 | CASSFSSPASVSSYEQYF
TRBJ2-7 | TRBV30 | CAWSVLYEQYF